The entry below gives a single TCR beta chain sequence along with its context. No cognate antigen has been identified for it. Base qualities are missing; no much larger clone stands one base away. Libraries came from the immunoSEQ multiplex PCR assay. The multiplex PCR relied on a mix of 60 forward primers for TCR Vbeta segments and 13 reverse primers for TCR Jbeta segments. A multiplex PCR assay on genomic DNA amplified the CDR3 region of rearranged TCR beta genes. The amplified TCR beta libraries were sequenced on the Illumina HiSeq System as 87-base-pair reads. The authors' pipeline ran thus. Across the 600 to 700 repertoires, a later analysis counted approximately 83 million unique TCR beta chains, roughly 11 million of which were shared by at least two donors. Raw reads were error-corrected and collapsed into unique sequences by a nearest-neighbor algorithm in which closely related sequences were merged to remove PCR and sequencing errors. V, D and J gene segments were assigned by aligning CDR3 sequences to IMGT reference sequences. For a sequence to be retained, a match of at least six nucleotides was required to both a V gene segment and a J gene segment. A rearrangement was called productive if the CDR3 had no stop codons and remained in frame with V and J, and every other rearrangement was called non-productive. CDR3 was defined by IMGT convention, running from the second conserved V-encoded cysteine to the conserved J-encoded phenylalanine. The earlier analysis of a few hundred of the donors excluded sequences that lacked an unambiguous match to a single V gene segment. In an earlier analysis of 587 of the donors, V segments were called functional above 56.7% productive rearrangements and were called segregating when the between-donor standard deviation exceeded 5%. A statistical classification framework was built to diagnose cytomegalovirus status from the catalog of TCR beta chain sequences. In a later analysis, V and J genes were assigned by comparing TCR nucleotide sequences against IMGT/GENE-DB human TR gene sequences. A later analysis assigned CDR3 sequences and most-parsimonious VDJ recombination scenarios with the TCRdist pipeline. In a later analysis, each TCR beta chain was defined by its CDR3 amino acid sequence together with its V-gene family, and reads lacking a unique V-gene family were excluded. A later analysis removed 592 highly shared, low-generation-probability nucleotide sequences to deal with suspected cross-contamination and a sequencing artifact. In a later analysis, a clonal expansion index for each public chain was calculated from normalized within-repertoire ranks of inferred template counts. A later analysis computed generation probabilities with a VDJ recombination model fitted to out-of-frame rearrangements, and checked the results against IGoR. In a later analysis, hypergeometric tests were used to score TCR-TCR, TCR-HLA and TCR-CMV co-occurrence, with a repertoire-size bias correction applied to TCR pairs. To estimate false discovery rates, a later analysis permuted the HLA or CMV assignments 20 times. In a later analysis, co-occurring TCRs were grouped with DBSCAN, and TCRdist sequence similarity was added when clustering was performed within HLA-allele-positive subsets. Repertoires with fewer than 30,000 or more than 120,000 public chains, plus five repertoires with anomalous nucleotide sharing, were excluded from co-occurrence clustering. TCRdb stores this immuneACCESS table with in-frame sequences only. Part of the clones is absent; in the studies checked, under half of the shortfall reflects unresolved V genes, and no reason is known for the rest. That table gives V, J and clone size, and the DNA gave D and trimming. For this sample there are around 140,000 clones; roughly four fifths appear just once. Clones ranked in the top ten supply roughly 3.2% of the sample.

This sample is part of a study of cytomegalovirus exposure and HLA in healthy donors (dated by TCRdb to between 2016 and 2019). Regarding the research as a whole: An earlier analysis of roughly 610 of the donors reported about 260 Gb of sequence data and 117 million unique TCR beta sequences obtained from around 190 million T cells. Donor age, sex, ethnicity and CMV serostatus were compiled together with the repertoire data. An early release that covered fewer than 800 HLA-typed donors contained about 300 gigabases of sequencing data and roughly 84 million unique TCR sequences. In a later genetic analysis, genome-wide SNP genotypes for 398 of the 666 donors were used, and that subset was treated as a discovery cohort. Rather than drawing on any new phenotypic data, the later analysis identified candidate immune exposures from TCR beta sequences and the way those sequences occurred across donors. To predict cytomegalovirus infection status, the study brought together high-throughput TCR immunosequencing, statistical association of individual TCRs with disease status, and machine learning. The study used immunosequencing to profile the T cell repertoires of more than 650 subjects and linked those repertoires to cytomegalovirus serostatus. Among about 370 genotyped donors of the cohort, an average of around 240,000 unique TCR beta nucleotide sequences was sequenced per donor, of which 15% to 20% were non-productive. HLA typing covered class I and class II loci at four-digit resolution. Every repertoire in the discovery cohort had been generated on one and the same sequencing platform. The aim of the study was to test whether cataloging public T cell receptors could identify signatures of past pathogen exposure. Along with the approximately 700-subject first cohort, a separate validation cohort of 120 different subjects was used. Five DR-DQ haplotypes were treated as single units for association and clustering because of strong linkage in the cohort. In a later analysis, previously published TCR beta repertoires from about 670 donors were re-analyzed and high-resolution HLA genotyping was added so that TCR occurrence patterns could be studied. Of the approximately 400 genotyped donors, approximately 83% fell in the genetic ancestry cluster associated with self-reported Caucasian donors. Typing coverage varied by locus: about 629-630 donors for A, B, C, DRB1 and DQB1; some 520 for DQA1; nearly 610 for DPA1; 450 to 480 for DPB1. To decide whether each TCR beta V gene segment behaved as functional or pseudogenic, an earlier analysis of 587 of the donors relied on high-throughput TCR beta sequencing.

The CDR3 measures 15 amino acids from cysteine to phenylalanine. The kept DNA is CDR3 alone, 45 bases in frame from the first base. Germline trimming: 2 bases from V, 3 bases from J; junction bases outside gene matches: 6. From the germline V gene, CDR1 is MNHNS and CDR2 is SASEGT. General conclusions and limits of the study: Most TCR sequences were observed very rarely across donors, whereas some public TCRs were present in many individuals. According to the authors, the approach could potentially be generalized to other disease states and immunological phenotypes. A few of the identified cytomegalovirus-associated TCR beta chains were confirmed in vitro to be specific for cytomegalovirus antigens. Because HLA typing was missing for some donors at each locus, association tests included only the typed subset. Because the 87-base-pair reads could not distinguish some IMGT-functional V segments, including TRBV6-2 and TRBV6-3, those segments were excluded. A further reported finding was that TCR beta sequences accurately predicted the HLA-A and HLA-B alleles for most subjects in the first cohort. In a later analysis, most CMV-associated TCR beta chains were found to appear HLA-restricted, with HLA associations seemingly driven largely by CMV exposure. The study gave a list of about 160 TCR beta chains associated with cytomegalovirus. In this cohort, only TCR beta chains were sequenced, and detectable features were limited by the absence of alpha or paired-chain data. Roughly uniform sequencing depth across donors was assumed in presence/absence analyses, although this assumption may not hold. In a later analysis, some 17,000 TCR beta sequences were associated with specific HLA alleles at a false discovery rate of 0.05. A later genetic analysis associated a missense DCLRE1C variant with V-gene and J-gene trimming of TCR beta chains, and an independent cohort replicated the association. In a later genetic analysis, fewer N-insertions in productive TCRs were reported among donors in an Asian-associated ancestry cluster than the roughly 670-donor mean. A later analysis found that TCR association rates varied across HLA loci, with DRB1 alleles showing the most associated TCRs and HLA-C alleles the fewest. The classifier was reported to diagnose cytomegalovirus status with high specificity and sensitivity in both the original and validation cohorts. Correlated functional status among segregating V segments might reflect linkage disequilibrium, but an unknown experimental factor could not be ruled out. In a later analysis, HLA-associated TCR beta chains were found to be more clonally expanded and to have lower generation probabilities than equally common non-associated chains. A cluster of highly shared sequence variants was judged likely to represent a technical artifact of the sequencing pipeline. In an earlier analysis of 587 of the donors, most TCR beta V segments were observed in productive rearrangements about 90% or about 30% of the time, broadly matching IMGT annotations. The only immune exposure information available for the cohort was CMV serostatus. Because counts were too low, about 18 rarely observed V segments, including chromosome 9 orphons, were left out of the earlier analysis of several hundred of the donors. Assigning TCR associations to individual alleles was difficult when HLA alleles, especially DR and DQ, strongly co-occurred. According to a later analysis, parvovirus B19, influenza, CMV and Epstein-Barr virus appeared linked to several top co-occurrence clusters.

The cohort was made up of 666 healthy bone marrow donors. All cohort members were sampled while nominally healthy, although unrecorded immune exposures were likely present. The donor tested CMV seropositive and was one of the 289 seropositive cohort members. Every donor gave a peripheral blood sample, and the peripheral blood mononuclear cells from that sample were used for TCR beta sequencing. The Qiagen DNeasy Blood Extraction Kit was used to extract genomic DNA from the blood cell samples. Sample: PBMCs. The receptor was derived from a young man in good health and CMV-seropositive. The chain is made from TRBV6-1 and TRBJ2-7, with 8 bases in between that match TRBD1. CDR3 loop: CASSEFETGVYEQYF. The bases read TGTGCCAGCAGTGAATTTGAGACAGGGGTCTACGAGCAGTACTTC.